The 32 T cell receptor beta chains below all came from one sample that was sequenced in a study of vaccination effects on CD4 cells after COVID-19 (dated by TCRdb to the early 2020s). After about 10 days of culture, CD4+ T cells were isolated with the EasySep CD4+ T cell isolation kit. Antigens of these TCRs are unknown. The library was made by the immunoSEQ multiplex PCR assay. TCRdb's version of the immuneACCESS table is confined to in-frame rearrangements and falls short of the full clone set. An unresolved V gene accounts for under half of the shortfall where checked; the remainder is of unknown origin. A total of about 53,000 clones appear in this sample, roughly 80% of them only once. Approximately 2.8% of the sample lies in the top ten. Sequenced material: CD4+ T cells from PBMCs cultured without peptide, taken before COVID-19 vaccination. These receptors all stem from a human donor who received a COVID-19 vaccine.

The chain has TRBV28 and TRBJ1-2; no firm D call. The CDR3 runs 12 residues. Germline-derived CDR1 and CDR2 are MDHEN and SYDVKM. V lost 8 bases to trimming and J lost 3 bases, with 10 bases between them. CDR3 sequence reads: CASERTDYGYTF. In nucleotides, the CDR3 is TGTGCCAGCGAACGGACCGACTATGGCTACACCTTC.

The chain joins TRBV6-5 to TRBJ2-3; the match to TRBD2 covers 8 bases. The CDR3 totals 14 residues. The germline V gene encodes CDR1 MNHEY and CDR2 SVGAGI. Germline trimming cut 5 bases from V and 2 bases from J; bases unmatched to any gene: 3. The CDR3 DNA follows: TGTGCCAGCAGTATTAGCGGGGCCACAGATACGCAGTATTTT. This translates into CASSISGATDTQYF.

This clone has only one observation. This sequence joins TRBV7-8 and TRBJ2-3; TRBD2 is a possible D gene (7 bases). V lost 6 bases, J lost 3 bases, and 16 bases lay in between. This CDR3 contains 15 residues. Germline CDR1 reads SGHVS; CDR2 reads FQNEAQ. The CDR3 DNA reads TGTGCCAGCAGGACAATGGCGGGGGCTACAGATACGCAGTATTTT. Translation gives CASRTMAGATDTQYF.

This rearrangement joins TRBV9 to TRBJ1-1; D is unclear. Germline V gene sequence: CDR1 SGDLS, CDR2 YYNGEE. V lost 3 bases to trimming and J lost 7 bases, with 16 bases between them. There are 14 residues in the CDR3. The CDR3 reads CASSAPESTFEAFF. The DNA of the CDR3 is TGTGCCAGCAGCGCCCCGGAGTCGACCTTTGAAGCTTTCTTT.

With regard to this clone: The sample has other DNA sequences that encode this CDR3 too. This CDR3 is CASSLGQGAYNEQFF. CDR3 nucleotides: TGTGCCAGCAGCTTAGGGCAGGGGGCCTACAATGAGCAGTTCTTC. The V call is TRBV11-3, the J call TRBJ2-1; 7 bases fit TRBD1. The CDR3 length is 15 residues. Losses at the gene ends were 1 base for V and 2 bases for J; bases not matched to a gene: 2. CDR1 and CDR2 (germline): SGHNT, YENEEA.

This sequence joins TRBV14 and TRBJ1-6, with a possible D match to TRBD1 (5 bases). This CDR3 has 17 residues. Germline assignment: CDR1 SGHDN and CDR2 FVKESK. Trimming cost V 0 bases and J 4 bases, with 13 bases left between them. DNA of the CDR3: TGTGCCAGCAGCCAAGATAAGTTGGGGGTTTATAATTCACCCCTCCACTTT. Translated: CASSQDKLGVYNSPLHF.

DNA of the CDR3: TGTGCCAGCAGTTTATGGGGGACCGGCAGGCACGAGCAGTACGTC. This encodes CASSLWGTGRHEQYV. The rearrangement links TRBV28 to TRBJ2-7; D might be TRBD1 or TRBD2, each matching 5 bases. Germline V gene sequence: CDR1 MDHEN, CDR2 SYDVKM. There are 15 residues in the CDR3. V lost 0 bases and J lost 5, with 14 bases in between.

This chain links TRBV10-1 with TRBJ2-2; D gene uncertain. The V end was cut by 6 bases, the J end by 4 bases, with 9 bases between. This CDR3 contains 13 residues. The germline V gene encodes CDR1 WNHNN and CDR2 SYGVQD (reference sequence). Here the CDR3 reads CASRAGSTGELFF. In nucleotides, the CDR3 is TGCGCCAGCAGGGCCGGGTCCACCGGGGAGCTGTTTTTT.

This clone turned up a few times. This sequence joins TRBV5-4 and TRBJ1-2; a possible D gene is TRBD1 (5 bases). With 0 bases removed from V and 10 bases from J, the gap between germline ends came to 13 bases. Germline V gives CDR1 SGHNT, CDR2 YYREEE (reference sequence). CDR3 length: 13 amino acids. The CDR3 loop is CASSLETGTDYTF. CDR3 DNA sequence: TGTGCCAGCAGCTTGGAGACGGGGACCGACTACACCTTC.

This chain connects TRBV3-1 (or the pseudogene TRBV3-2) to TRBJ2-1; 9 bases map to TRBD1. This CDR3 spans 18 amino acids. Per germline, CDR1 LGHDT and CDR2 YNNKEL (reference sequence). Trimming removed 4 bases from V and 7 bases from J; junction bases left unmatched: 17. The CDR3 DNA follows: TGTGCCAGCAGCCGCATTACTTCCGGGACAGGGTGGAGTAATGAGCAGTTCTTC. Protein sequence: CASSRITSGTGWSNEQFF.

DNA of the CDR3: TGTGCCAGCAGTGACTCACTAGGATCACCCCTCCACTTT. Residues: CASSDSLGSPLHF. V usage is TRBV6-4 and J usage is TRBJ1-6; D is unclear. The germline V gene has CDR1 MRHNA and CDR2 SNTAGT. Between the trimmed V and J ends, which lost 0 bases and 10 bases, there was a span of 7 bases. The length of the CDR3 is 13 residues.

V and J are TRBV5-6 and TRBJ2-7, with no clear D. Trimming pared 0 bases from V and 3 bases from J, leaving 7 bases between. The length of the CDR3 is 13 residues. CDR1 SGHDT and CDR2 YYEEEE come from the germline V gene. CDR3 nucleotide sequence: TGTGCCAGCAGCTTGGGGGTGCTCTACGAGCAGTACGTC. It is translated as CASSLGVLYEQYV.

V and J are TRBV4-1 and TRBJ2-1, with D tentatively TRBD2 (7 bases). The germline V and J ends were trimmed by 6 bases and 2 bases, with 14 bases remaining between them. Germline CDR1 MGHRA, CDR2 YSYEKL. The CDR3 runs to 15 residues. The chain's CDR3 is CASRSWGGPYNEQFF. The CDR3 DNA follows: TGCGCCAGCAGGTCATGGGGGGGCCCCTACAATGAGCAGTTCTTC.

This clone was recorded a few times. The chain joins TRBV2 to TRBJ1-5, with 8 bases identical to TRBD1. The V gene's germline CDR1 is SNHLY and CDR2 FYNNEI. J gave up 3 bases and V 7 bases, and 8 bases lay outside the gene matches. The CDR3 loop spans 15 amino acids. DNA of the CDR3: TGTGCCAGCACGCCTGCAGGGGGCTACAATCAGCCCCAGCATTTT. It encodes CASTPAGGYNQPQHF.

This rearrangement joins TRBV2 to TRBJ1-2; 9 bases are shared with TRBD1. Germline-derived CDR1 and CDR2 are SNHLY and FYNNEI. With V trimmed by 4 bases and J by 3 bases, 6 bases remained unmatched. CDR3 length: 15 amino acids. In nucleotides, the CDR3 is TGTGCCAGCAGTGTGGGGGACAGGGTAGACTATGGCTACACCTTC. Residues: CASSVGDRVDYGYTF.

The V gene is TRBV6-1, the J gene TRBJ1-5; D is possibly TRBD1 (5 bases). The CDR3 is 15 residues long. The V and J ends lost 3 bases and 1 base respectively, with 10 bases between them. Germline V gene data show CDR1 as MNHNS and CDR2 as SASEGT. CDR3 in amino acids: CASSEGDVSNQPQHF. In nucleotides, the CDR3 is TGTGCCAGCAGTGAGGGGGACGTGAGCAATCAGCCCCAGCATTTT.

This chain links TRBV6-2 or TRBV6-3 with TRBJ2-7; D is possibly TRBD1 (5 bases). Trimming cost V 0 bases and J 4 bases, with 10 bases left between them. This CDR3 spans 14 amino acids. CDR1 is MNHEY and CDR2 is SVGEGT in the germline V gene. The chain's CDR3 is CASSYSSGSYEQYV. The DNA for the CDR3 is TGTGCCAGCAGTTACTCGTCAGGGTCTTACGAGCAGTACGTC.

The gene calls are TRBV5-1 and TRBJ2-5, with D perhaps TRBD1 (6 bases). CDR1 is SGHRS and CDR2 is YFSETQ in the germline V gene. The V end was cut by 2 bases, the J end by 4 bases, with 18 bases between. CDR3 length equals 16 residues. The CDR3 reads CASSLLQGKRGETQYF. DNA for the CDR3: TGCGCCAGCAGCTTATTGCAGGGGAAGAGAGGAGAGACCCAGTACTTC.

The chain is built from TRBV5-8 and TRBJ2-3; 10 nucleotides align to TRBD1. The germline CDR1 and CDR2 sequences are SGHTS and YDEGEE. This CDR3 spans 15 amino acids. The V and J ends lost 4 bases and 10 bases, in that order; junction bases with no gene match: 12. The CDR3: CASSAGTGAPSAQYF. The DNA of the CDR3 is TGTGCCAGCAGCGCCGGGACAGGGGCACCCTCGGCGCAGTATTTT.

The rearrangement uses TRBV7-8 and TRBJ1-1; TRBD1 is a possible D gene (5 bases). The length of the CDR3 is 14 residues. Germline CDR1 and CDR2: SGHVS and FQNEAQ. With 0 bases removed from V and 2 bases from J, the gap between germline ends came to 7 bases. The CDR3 DNA reads TGTGCCAGCAGCTTAGCGCAGGGTAACACTGAAGCTTTCTTT. It specifies CASSLAQGNTEAFF.

V and J are TRBV11-3 and TRBJ2-1; the match to TRBD1 covers 8 bases. V shed 5 bases, J shed 8 bases, and the junction held 5 bases outside the gene matches. The CDR3 is 13 amino acids. Germline lookup yields CDR1 SGHNT and CDR2 YENEEA. The CDR3 here is CASSVRGHYEQFF. The CDR3 DNA sequence: TGTGCCAGCAGCGTCAGGGGGCATTATGAGCAGTTCTTC.

The table lists this clone with a count of one. The chain is built from TRBV6-5 and TRBJ2-1, with 7 bases identical to TRBD1. CDR1 and CDR2 (germline): MNHEY, SVGAGI. The CDR3 has 14 amino acids. V lost 6 bases to trimming and J lost 4 bases; unmatched junction nucleotides: 6. CDR3 in amino acids: CASRQQGLYNEQFF. The CDR3, as DNA: TGTGCCAGCAGACAACAGGGGCTGTACAATGAGCAGTTCTTC.

This clone was found a few times. The V gene is TRBV6-6, the J gene TRBJ1-5, with D uncertain. Trimming left V 5 bases short and J 2 bases short, with 19 bases between. CDR1 MNHNY and CDR2 SVGAGI come from the germline V gene (reference sequence). CDR3 length equals 17 residues. The CDR3 DNA sequence: TGTGCCAGCAGTCCCCAGACTCTGTTCGAGGGCAATCAGCCCCAGCATTTT. Protein product: CASSPQTLFEGNQPQHF.

The chain combines TRBV29-1 with TRBJ2-5; D perhaps matches TRBD1 (6 bases). Per the germline V gene, CDR1 is SQVTM and CDR2 is ANQGSEA. The CDR3 covers 12 residues. Between the trimmed V and J ends, which lost 8 bases and 3 bases, there was a span of 13 bases. The CDR3 reads CSSGQTEETQYF. In nucleotides, the CDR3 is TGCAGCTCTGGACAGACAGAAGAGACCCAGTACTTC.

As DNA, the CDR3 is TGTGCCAGCAGCTCGACACAGGGGGACAATCACGAGCAGTACGTC. Translation gives CASSSTQGDNHEQYV. The chain combines TRBV5-5 with TRBJ2-7; 8 nucleotides line up with TRBD1. Germline CDR1 is SGHKS and CDR2 is YYEKEE (reference sequence). J lost 5 bases, V lost 3 bases, and 10 bases had no gene match. The CDR3 extends over 15 amino acids.

The chain links TRBV19 to TRBJ2-5; D perhaps matches TRBD1 (5 bases). This CDR3 has 15 amino acids. Trimming left V 3 bases short and J 4 bases short, with 15 bases between. CDR1 is LNHDA, CDR2 SQIVND, per germline (reference sequence). CDR3 bases: TGTGCCAGTAGTATCTGGCAGGGTGGACCAGAGACCCAGTACTTC. This sequence encodes CASSIWQGGPETQYF.

CDR3 in amino acids: CASSSSGTSGYNEQFF. CDR3 DNA sequence: TGTGCCAGCAGTTCGTCCGGGACTAGCGGATACAATGAGCAGTTCTTC. This chain links TRBV28 with TRBJ2-1, with TRBD2 matching over 11 bases. CDR1 is MDHEN, CDR2 SYDVKM, per germline. Trimming cost V 4 bases and J 4 bases; bases outside gene matches: 6. This CDR3 has 16 amino acids. The variable domain in full, with the rest retrieved from reference TRBV28 and TRBJ2-1, is DVKVTQSSRYLVKRTGEKVFLECVQDMDHENMFWYRQDPGLGLRLIYFSYDVKMKEKGDIPEGYSVSREKKERFSLILESASTNQTSMYLCASSSSGTSGYNEQFFGPGTRLTVL.

The gene calls are TRBV30 and TRBJ2-3; 7 bases line up with TRBD2. The CDR3 sequence is 13 residues long. Germline V gene sequence: CDR1 GTSNPN, CDR2 SVGIG (reference sequence). Trimming at V came to 5 bases and at J to 3 bases, leaving 5 bases not matched to a gene. The CDR3 spells CAWLKAGTDTQYF. The CDR3 coding sequence is TGTGCCTGGCTTAAAGCGGGGACAGATACGCAGTATTTT.

The chain carries TRBV21-1 and TRBJ2-1. TRBV21-1 is a pseudogene segment. The CDR3 length is 16 residues. The DNA of the CDR3 is TGTGCCAGCAGCCAAAGGGGACCGCCAGCCTACAATGAGCAGTTCTTC. This sequence encodes CASSQRGPPAYNEQFF.

The rearrangement uses TRBV7-7 and TRBJ1-1; D gene unclear. From germline, CDR1 is SSHAT and CDR2 FNYEAQ (reference sequence). The CDR3 consists of 13 residues. Trimming removed 3 bases from V and 8 bases from J, with 13 bases in between. This chain's CDR3 is CASSLGPRQEAFF. The CDR3 nucleotides are TGTGCCAGCAGCTTGGGCCCTCGCCAGGAAGCTTTCTTT. Complete variable domain (other parts from reference TRBV7-7 and TRBJ1-1): GAGVSQSPRYKVTKRGQDVTLRCDPISSHATLYWYQQALGQGPEFLTYFNYEAQPDKSGLPSDRFSAERPEGSISTLTIQRTEQRDSAMYRCASSLGPRQEAFFGQGTRLTVV.

The chain carries TRBV10-2 and TRBJ2-2, with 9 bases fitting TRBD2. The V gene end was trimmed by 8 bases and the J gene end by 6 bases; junction bases not matched to a gene: 7. The CDR3 is 14 residues long. Germline V lookup: CDR1 WSHSY, CDR2 SAAADI. The CDR3 coding sequence is TGCGCCAGCGCAGCGGGGGGCGCAGCCGGGGAGCTGTTTTTT. Its translation is CASAAGGAAGELFF.

The chain has TRBV18 and TRBJ1-3; TRBD1 might be the D (5 bases). The CDR3 has 14 amino acids. CDR1 is KGHSH, CDR2 LQKENI, per germline. Trimming stripped 3 bases from V and 4 bases from J, with 10 bases between. DNA of the CDR3: TGTGCCAGCTCACCCGGGACTACGGGAAACACCATATATTTT. Translation: CASSPGTTGNTIYF.